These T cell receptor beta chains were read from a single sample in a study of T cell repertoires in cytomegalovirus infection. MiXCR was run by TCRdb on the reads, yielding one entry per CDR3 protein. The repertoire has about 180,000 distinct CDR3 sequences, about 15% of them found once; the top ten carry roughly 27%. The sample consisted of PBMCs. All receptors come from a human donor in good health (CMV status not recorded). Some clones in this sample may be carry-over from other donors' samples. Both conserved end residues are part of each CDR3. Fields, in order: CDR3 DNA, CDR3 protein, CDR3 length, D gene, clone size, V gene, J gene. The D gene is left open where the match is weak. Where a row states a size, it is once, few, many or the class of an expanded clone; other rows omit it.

CDR3nt: TGTGCCAGCAGTGCTTCAGGGATCGTTACCTCTGGAAACACCATATATTTT
CDR3aa: CASSASGIVTSGNTIYF
len: 17
d_gene: -
abundance: -
v_gene: TRBV2
j_gene: TRBJ1-3

CDR3nt: TGTGCCAGCAGCCAACAGGACAGGGCCGGGGAGCTGTTTTTT
CDR3aa: CASSQQDRAGELFF
len: 14
d_gene: TRBD1
abundance: few
v_gene: TRBV14
j_gene: TRBJ2-2

CDR3nt: TGTGCCAGCAGTCCAGTGGGGAAGGTGAACACTGAAGCTTTCTTT
CDR3aa: CASSPVGKVNTEAFF
len: 15
d_gene: -
abundance: few
v_gene: TRBV6-2/TRBV6-3
j_gene: TRBJ1-1

CDR3nt: TGTGCCATCGGGGGGACAGGGCGAACAGATACGCAGTATTTT
CDR3aa: CAIGGTGRTDTQYF
len: 14
d_gene: TRBD1
abundance: many
v_gene: TRBV10-3
j_gene: TRBJ2-3

CDR3nt: TGTGCCAGCAGCCAAGGAGCGGTCCAGATCTCTGGAAACACCATATATTTT
CDR3aa: CASSQGAVQISGNTIYF
len: 17
d_gene: -
abundance: few
v_gene: TRBV3-1
j_gene: TRBJ1-3

CDR3nt: TGTGCCAGTTCACAGCCCTCTCTAACCGGGGAGCTGTTTTTT
CDR3aa: CASSQPSLTGELFF
len: 14
d_gene: -
abundance: many
v_gene: TRBV7-2
j_gene: TRBJ2-2

CDR3nt: TGCGCCAGCAGGGGACTAGTCTACTCCTACGAGCAGTACTTC
CDR3aa: CASRGLVYSYEQYF
len: 14
d_gene: TRBD2
abundance: few
v_gene: TRBV5-1
j_gene: TRBJ2-7

CDR3nt: TGCAGCGTTGGATCGGGGGCCGGGGAGCTGTTTTTT
CDR3aa: CSVGSGAGELFF
len: 12
d_gene: -
abundance: -
v_gene: TRBV29-1
j_gene: TRBJ2-2

CDR3nt: TGCGCCAGCAGCCACCGGCCCTTGTTAAGGGAGCTGTTTTTT
CDR3aa: CASSHRPLLRELFF
len: 14
d_gene: -
abundance: few
v_gene: TRBV4-1
j_gene: TRBJ2-2

CDR3nt: TGTGCCAGCAGCTTGGGGGACCCCTCCGGAGTGGGCAAAAACATTCAGTACTTC
CDR3aa: CASSLGDPSGVGKNIQYF
len: 18
d_gene: -
abundance: few
v_gene: TRBV5-4
j_gene: TRBJ2-4

CDR3nt: TGTGCCAGCAGCTCCTCATCGGGACTAGATGGCGAGCAGTACTTC
CDR3aa: CASSSSSGLDGEQYF
len: 15
d_gene: TRBD2
abundance: many
v_gene: TRBV7-3
j_gene: TRBJ2-7

CDR3nt: TGTGCCAGCAGCTTCAGGGCGGGAGGGTCGGATACGCAGTATTTT
CDR3aa: CASSFRAGGSDTQYF
len: 15
d_gene: TRBD2
abundance: many
v_gene: TRBV7-8
j_gene: TRBJ2-3

CDR3nt: TGCAGTGCAAACGCAGTGTCGGGGATCTATGGCTACACCTTC
CDR3aa: CSANAVSGIYGYTF
len: 14
d_gene: -
abundance: -
v_gene: TRBV20-1
j_gene: TRBJ1-2

CDR3nt: TGTGCCAGCAGCTCCTCACTAGCGGGGGGCTCCTACAATGAGCAGTTCTTC
CDR3aa: CASSSSLAGGSYNEQFF
len: 17
d_gene: TRBD2
abundance: -
v_gene: TRBV7-9
j_gene: TRBJ2-1

CDR3nt: TGTGCCAGCAGGCCCCCGGGCGGGAGGTTCACAGATACGCAGTATTTT
CDR3aa: CASRPPGGRFTDTQYF
len: 16
d_gene: TRBD2
abundance: -
v_gene: TRBV28
j_gene: TRBJ2-3

CDR3nt: TGTGCCAGCAGCCCCACGTGGGGGAGTCTACACGAGCAGTACTTC
CDR3aa: CASSPTWGSLHEQYF
len: 15
d_gene: -
abundance: few
v_gene: TRBV7-9
j_gene: TRBJ2-7

CDR3nt: TGTGCCACCAGTTTCAAAAGGGTGAACACTGAAGCTTTCTTT
CDR3aa: CATSFKRVNTEAFF
len: 14
d_gene: -
abundance: few
v_gene: TRBV15
j_gene: TRBJ1-1

CDR3nt: TGTGCCAGCAGTTACAGCGGCCAAGAGACCCAGTACTTC
CDR3aa: CASSYSGQETQYF
len: 13
d_gene: -
abundance: -
v_gene: TRBV6-5
j_gene: TRBJ2-5

CDR3nt: TGTGCCAGCAGCCCCTCACAGGGGGCAAGGACCGGGGAGCTGTTTTTT
CDR3aa: CASSPSQGARTGELFF
len: 16
d_gene: TRBD1
abundance: -
v_gene: TRBV12-3/TRBV12-4
j_gene: TRBJ2-2

CDR3nt: TGTGCCAGCAGTTTTTTAAGTGGGCAAGAGACCCTGTACTTC
CDR3aa: CASSFLSGQETLYF
len: 14
d_gene: -
abundance: -
v_gene: TRBV12-3/TRBV12-4
j_gene: TRBJ2-5

CDR3nt: TGTGCCAGCAGCTCCCATGACAGGGGGCCAAGTAGGGATACGCAGTATTTT
CDR3aa: CASSSHDRGPSRDTQYF
len: 17
d_gene: TRBD1
abundance: many
v_gene: TRBV7-4
j_gene: TRBJ2-3

CDR3nt: TGTGCCAGCAGCCCCAACCCCGGGCAAGGGGAGACCCAGTACTTC
CDR3aa: CASSPNPGQGETQYF
len: 15
d_gene: -
abundance: once
v_gene: TRBV7-3
j_gene: TRBJ2-5

CDR3nt: TGCAGTGCTAGTTACATCAATGAGCAGTTCTTC
CDR3aa: CSASYINEQFF
len: 11
d_gene: -
abundance: -
v_gene: TRBV20-1
j_gene: TRBJ2-1

CDR3nt: TGTGCCAGCAGCTTAGCGCGGGGGACATCCTACGAGCAGTACTTC
CDR3aa: CASSLARGTSYEQYF
len: 15
d_gene: -
abundance: few
v_gene: TRBV7-8
j_gene: TRBJ2-7

CDR3nt: TGCAGTGCTAGACACCGCTCGACGTCCTATAATTCACCCCTCCACTTT
CDR3aa: CSARHRSTSYNSPLHF
len: 16
d_gene: -
abundance: -
v_gene: TRBV20-1
j_gene: TRBJ1-6

CDR3nt: TGCGCCAGCAGTCAGTTGTTTTCAAGCTGGAATAATTCACCCCTCCACTTT
CDR3aa: CASSQLFSSWNNSPLHF
len: 17
d_gene: -
abundance: few
v_gene: TRBV23-1
j_gene: TRBJ1-6

CDR3nt: TGTGCCAGCAGCTTAGGGGCGGGGAGACGCGCCTACGAGCAGTACTTC
CDR3aa: CASSLGAGRRAYEQYF
len: 16
d_gene: -
abundance: many
v_gene: TRBV7-2
j_gene: TRBJ2-7

CDR3nt: TGCAGTGCTAAAGTGACAGGCTCTGGGGCCAACGTCCTGACTTTC
CDR3aa: CSAKVTGSGANVLTF
len: 15
d_gene: -
abundance: -
v_gene: TRBV20-1
j_gene: TRBJ2-6

CDR3nt: TGTGCCAGCAGCCAAGACCAGGGGTTGACCACCGGGGAGCTGTTTTTT
CDR3aa: CASSQDQGLTTGELFF
len: 16
d_gene: -
abundance: -
v_gene: TRBV14
j_gene: TRBJ2-2

CDR3nt: TGTGCCAGTAGTATACGGCAGGGCGACTATGGCTACACCTTC
CDR3aa: CASSIRQGDYGYTF
len: 14
d_gene: -
abundance: many
v_gene: TRBV19
j_gene: TRBJ1-2

CDR3nt: TGTGCCAGCAGTTACGGCTTGACGGGGGGAAGCACAGATACGCAGTATTTT
CDR3aa: CASSYGLTGGSTDTQYF
len: 17
d_gene: TRBD2
abundance: many
v_gene: TRBV6-6
j_gene: TRBJ2-3

CDR3nt: TGTGCCAGCAGTTACTCGGGGCCCACCACCTACGAGCAGTACTTC
CDR3aa: CASSYSGPTTYEQYF
len: 15
d_gene: -
abundance: -
v_gene: TRBV6-5
j_gene: TRBJ2-7

CDR3nt: TGTGCCATCAGCACAGGGGTTGCTAACTATGGCTACACCTTC
CDR3aa: CAISTGVANYGYTF
len: 14
d_gene: TRBD1
abundance: few
v_gene: TRBV10-3
j_gene: TRBJ1-2

CDR3nt: TGTGCCAGCAGCCCTTATGAAAAACTGTTTTTT
CDR3aa: CASSPYEKLFF
len: 11
d_gene: -
abundance: many
v_gene: TRBV7-9
j_gene: TRBJ1-4

CDR3nt: TGTGCCAGCAGCTTGGCCACAGGGGGTCTCGTTAACTATGGCTACACCTTC
CDR3aa: CASSLATGGLVNYGYTF
len: 17
d_gene: TRBD1
abundance: many
v_gene: TRBV5-6
j_gene: TRBJ1-2

CDR3nt: TGTGCTAGTGGTTTGGTTGTGGCAGGGGAGGGTGAGCAGTTCTTC
CDR3aa: CASGLVVAGEGEQFF
len: 15
d_gene: -
abundance: many
v_gene: TRBV12-5
j_gene: TRBJ2-1

CDR3nt: TGTGCCAGCAGTTTGCGGGCTTCCTACAATGAGCAGTTCTTC
CDR3aa: CASSLRASYNEQFF
len: 14
d_gene: -
abundance: many
v_gene: TRBV28
j_gene: TRBJ2-1

CDR3nt: TGCAGTGCTAGGGGTCGACCTACTAGCGGGCTTGCCCAAGAGACCCAGTACTTC
CDR3aa: CSARGRPTSGLAQETQYF
len: 18
d_gene: TRBD2
abundance: many
v_gene: TRBV20-1
j_gene: TRBJ2-5

CDR3nt: TGTGCCAGCCACCCGGGACAATATAATTCACCCCTCCACTTT
CDR3aa: CASHPGQYNSPLHF
len: 14
d_gene: -
abundance: many
v_gene: TRBV12-3/TRBV12-4
j_gene: TRBJ1-6

CDR3nt: TGTGCCAGCAGCTTGGACCAGAATCTCTACGAGCAGTACTTC
CDR3aa: CASSLDQNLYEQYF
len: 14
d_gene: -
abundance: many
v_gene: TRBV7-2
j_gene: TRBJ2-7

CDR3nt: TGCAGTGCTGCCCGGGGCCCAGGCCCCTACGAGCAGTACTTC
CDR3aa: CSAARGPGPYEQYF
len: 14
d_gene: -
abundance: -
v_gene: TRBV20-1
j_gene: TRBJ2-7

CDR3nt: TGTGCCAGCAGCTTGGCGGGAGAGGACGAGCAGTACTTC
CDR3aa: CASSLAGEDEQYF
len: 13
d_gene: TRBD2
abundance: many
v_gene: TRBV7-9
j_gene: TRBJ2-7

CDR3nt: TGCAGCGTGGGAACAGGGGAGAACGAGCAGTACTTC
CDR3aa: CSVGTGENEQYF
len: 12
d_gene: TRBD1
abundance: -
v_gene: TRBV29-1
j_gene: TRBJ2-7

CDR3nt: TGTGCCAGCAGTCGCCTAGGGATCAACACTGAAGCTTTCTTT
CDR3aa: CASSRLGINTEAFF
len: 14
d_gene: -
abundance: few
v_gene: TRBV27
j_gene: TRBJ1-1

CDR3nt: TGTGCCAGCAGTGTAAGCAATCAGCCCCAGCATTTT
CDR3aa: CASSVSNQPQHF
len: 12
d_gene: -
abundance: many
v_gene: TRBV28
j_gene: TRBJ1-5

CDR3nt: TGTGCCAGCAGCTTAGACAGCTCCTATAATTCACCCCTCCACTTT
CDR3aa: CASSLDSSYNSPLHF
len: 15
d_gene: -
abundance: many
v_gene: TRBV7-2
j_gene: TRBJ1-6

CDR3nt: TGTGCCAGCAGCTTGGCTGCGGATTCCTACGAGCAGTACTTC
CDR3aa: CASSLAADSYEQYF
len: 14
d_gene: -
abundance: -
v_gene: TRBV5-4
j_gene: TRBJ2-7

CDR3nt: TGCAGCGTTGAAGATCCAAGGGCCATTGGGGAGACCCAGTACTTC
CDR3aa: CSVEDPRAIGETQYF
len: 15
d_gene: -
abundance: -
v_gene: TRBV29-1
j_gene: TRBJ2-5